The entry below describes one TCR beta chain. The entry originates in a study of CD8+ T cells in alopecia areata. Described treatment: oral pan-JAK inhibitor, 5-10 mg twice daily. PBMCs yielded sorted CD4+ and CD8+ T cells. Extraction of RNA preceded its reverse transcription into cDNA, which served as the sequencing template. Profiling relied on immunoSEQ multiplex PCR, and the TCRdb table lists in-frame clones only, not all of them. The data hold 200,000 to 250,000 clones, with roughly 66% observed a single time. The sequence came from a human donor with alopecia areata. The sequenced sample was CD4+ T cells sorted from blood, obtained around week 46, from a patient treated with tofacitinib.

Here the CDR3 reads CASSQDRAGIGEKLFF. DNA of the CDR3: TGCGCCAGCAGCCAAGATAGGGCAGGGATAGGTGAAAAACTGTTTTTT. The chain joins TRBV4-3 to TRBJ1-4, with a weak D call TRBD1 (5 bases). Germline values: CDR1 LGHNA, CDR2 YSLEER. The CDR3 has 16 amino acids. Trimming took 0 bases from V and 7 from J, leaving 15 bases between them.